This T cell receptor (beta chain) was sequenced for a study of blood T cell repertoires in COVID-19 (dated by TCRdb to the early 2020s). In the study overall: Samples from collaborators originated in the United States, Italy and Spain and spanned both the acute and convalescent phases of COVID-19. The material from the prospective study consisted of cDNA or gDNA derived from T cells, B-cell-depleted T cells, or PBMCs. The dataset comprised deeply sampled blood TCRbeta repertoires from subjects exposed to, actively infected with, or recovered from COVID-19. A freely available public database, intended as a resource for researchers studying the immune response to SARS-CoV-2, is where the repertoires were released. Samples were obtained from the ongoing ImmuneRACE study (first 160 participants) and from 1,254 subjects provided by 6 global collaborators. The sample metadata nearly always contained a de-identified subject ID, COVID-19 status, age in years and sex. Where HLA class I and class II types were available, the types were taken from metadata supplied by the sample provider, not from assay-based typing. The study at large found these results: The amount of clinical and demographic metadata varied by source and participant and was provided uncurated.

TCRbeta CDR3 regions were amplified from genomic DNA using the immunoSEQ Assay, a bias-controlled multiplex PCR. The authors' analysis ran thus. Within the assay, amplification of reference gene primers was used to estimate how many nucleated cells each sample contained. To quantify the absolute abundance of each unique TCRbeta CDR3 rearrangement, sequence reads were collapsed and filtered. For each sample, productive Simpson clonality was calculated by taking the square root of Simpson's diversity index across productive rearrangements. Here the immuneACCESS table is served through TCRdb, limited to in-frame sequences with V and J called. Missing clones are a known gap in these copies; in checked studies unresolved V genes cover under half, and the rest lacks a known reason. V, J and clone size were drawn from that table, and D and trimming were deduced from the DNA. Counted in this sample were about 92,000 clones; approximately 91% of them appeared once. The top ten constitute roughly 2% of the sample.

Via the germline V gene, CDR1 is LGHNA and CDR2 YSLEER. V is clipped by 1 base and J by 5 bases, and the sequence between their germline boundaries is 11 bases long. Taken from cysteine to phenylalanine, the CDR3 has 14 residues. This entry keeps only the CDR3 DNA: 42 bases, framed from base 1. Whole blood was collected in K2EDTA tubes by collaborating institutions according to the institutions' own protocols. For TCRbeta analysis, collaborator samples were shipped as frozen whole blood, as isolated PBMCs, or as DNA extracted from either sample type. On this clone: No antigen is known for it. No much larger clone is present one base from it, and per-base qualities are unavailable.

The TCR originated in a human donor with active COVID-19. The donor label of this sample is uncertain. The V and J genes are TRBV4-3 and TRBJ2-5; the D region possibly corresponds to TRBD1 (5 bases align). What was sequenced was peripheral blood. Here the CDR3 is given as CASSQGGPAETQYF. The DNA sequence is TGCGCCAGCAGCCAAGGGGGCCCGGCGGAGACCCAGTACTTC.